This T cell receptor beta chain appears in the sequencing data of a study of OX40 agonist ivuxolimab in advanced cancers. Study as a whole: Patients received ivuxolimab, an agonistic anti-OX40 (CD134) antibody. Patients receiving dose escalation had hepatocellular carcinoma, melanoma, renal cell or head and neck cancer.

The CDR3 is made up of 11 amino acids. Germline CDR1 reads DFQATT; CDR2 reads SNEGSKA (reference sequence). The V and J ends lost 6 bases and 5 bases, in that order; junction bases with no gene match: 2. Data came from immunoSEQ multiplex PCR; TCRdb stores just in-frame clones and leaves some out. The data show 76,000 or so clones, with approximately 85% seen just once and about 0.57% held by the top ten. The chain uses TRBV20-1 and TRBJ1-2; 8 positions agree with TRBD1. Specimen: CD4+ or CD8+ T cells sorted from blood, collected in a trial of the OX40 agonist ivuxolimab. This clonotype was obtained from an adult with an advanced solid tumor such as melanoma, head and neck, liver or kidney cancer. CDR3 sequence: CSADRGYGYTF. CDR3 nucleotide sequence: TGCAGTGCCGACAGGGGATATGGCTACACCTTC.